This T cell receptor beta chain was found in a study of T cell repertoires in cytomegalovirus infection (dated by TCRdb to between 2018 and 2021). At the level of the whole study: The peptide stimulations were aimed at well-studied HLA-B-restricted epitopes as well as recently identified HLA-C-restricted CMV epitopes, whose presentation resists viral immunomodulation. Because public TCR beta signatures pointed to carriage of CMV infection together with the matching HLA type, the HLA type of each donor mattered for the analysis.

Study-wide conclusions, independent of this receptor: The ex vivo response was dominated by HLA-C-restricted CMV-specific TCR beta clonotypes, which also provided the single most frequent clonotype in two of eight donors. Cumulative frequency of public TCR beta family members discriminated carriers of CMV infection plus the relevant HLA type in this cohort and an independent approximately 350-donor cohort.

The germline V gene sets CDR1 to ENHRY and CDR2 to SYGVKD. Its CDR3 holds 17 amino acids, cysteine through phenylalanine. Only the CDR3 part of the read is kept: 51 bases, read in frame from the first base. V is pared back by 10 bases and J by 5 bases, with 29 bases lying between the germline termini. This clonotype was counted only a few times. Its antigen is not yet known. No much larger clone is present one base from it, and per-base qualities are unavailable. The data were produced on an Illumina HiSeq 1500. Starting from the raw public reads, TCRdb applied fastp trimming at Q25, assembled clones with MiXCR and retained in-frame beta chains. Each record represents a unique CDR3 protein, reported with the most common genes and DNA among its rows. Counted in this sample were about half a million distinct CDR3 sequences; 33% of them appeared once. The ten largest clones capture roughly 17% of the sample.

The treatment or condition label for this specimen denotes: in vitro stimulation with specific CMV peptide epitopes to enrich CMV-specific T cells. The clonotype originates from a human donor in good health (CMV status not recorded). Some clones in this sample may be carry-over from other donors' samples. The chain couples TRBV10-3 to TRBJ2-5; the D gene is perhaps TRBD2, from 6 matching bases. Sequenced here: cultured PBMCs, sampled from culture after CMV antigen stimulation. In nucleotide form, the sequence is TGTGCCACAAACGAACCCCTGGAGCCCGGGAGCTCGGAGACCCAGTACTTC. This is translated as CATNEPLEPGSSETQYF.